This entry describes one T cell receptor (beta chain). No antigen is known for it. The data are from a study of T-cell memory formation after mild COVID-19. Whole-study results and caveats: Pre-infection memory showed some responding clones, and this suggested that cross-reactive memory joined.

Trimming cost V 3 bases and J 4 bases, with 15 bases left between them. From germline, CDR1 is DFQATT and CDR2 SNEGSKA (reference sequence). The CDR3 spans 14 residues. TCRdb reprocessed the 5' RACE reads with MiXCR, giving one entry per CDR3 protein. The sample includes about 100,000 distinct CDR3 sequences, roughly 10% of them seen just once. Sequencing used PBMCs or a T cell subset sorted from them (not recorded which). The origin of this receptor is a man aged 18-30 years who had mild COVID-19 (a few samples of this study predate the infection). Cell type and time point are not known. The V call is TRBV20-1, the J call TRBJ1-1, with D perhaps matching TRBD1 (5 bases). The CDR3 region has the DNA TGCAGTGCTAGTATTCGGGGGGAGGGCACTGAAGCTTTCTTT. Translating gives CSASIRGEGTEAFF.